A selection of T cell receptor beta chains follows, all from one sample in a study of shared T cell receptors in the human thymus. Libraries were prepared by immunoSEQ multiplex PCR; TCRdb keeps only in-frame clonotypes and omits some of them. Here the sample spans hundreds of thousands of clones, roughly 86% being singletons. Separately, the same data were catalogued under a study of human thymus T cells.

The sequencing input was thymocytes. Source of these receptors: a boy in the first two years of life with a congenital heart defect. CDR3s include the opening cysteine and the closing phenylalanine or tryptophan. The order of the fields is clone size, D gene, V gene, J gene, CDR3 DNA, CDR3 protein. A D gene is named only where the DNA matches it firmly. Some rows have no size entry. The others give once, few or many, or a class for an expanded clone.

>-|-|TRBV4-3|TRBJ2-7
TGCGCCAGCAGCTCTCGCCGACCGGGGAAATTTGTCTACGAGCAGTACTTC
CASSSRRPGKFVYEQYF
>-|-|TRBV27|TRBJ1-1
TGTGCCAGCAGTGCCCGAGGGAGACAGAACACTGAAGCTTTCTTT
CASSARGRQNTEAFF
>-|TRBD2|TRBV5-8|TRBJ2-7
TGTGCCAGCAGCCAAGAGGGGATAGCGGGGCCTTCCTACGAGCAGTACTTC
CASSQEGIAGPSYEQYF
>few|TRBD1|TRBV6-5|TRBJ1-4
TGTGCCAGCAGTTACAGACACAGGGGGCGCGCGGAAAAACTGTTTTTT
CASSYRHRGRAEKLFF
>-|TRBD1|TRBV5-5|TRBJ2-7
TGTGCCAGCAGCTTGCCACGGACAGGGGAGAGCGAGCAGTACTTC
CASSLPRTGESEQYF
>once|-|TRBV11-2|TRBJ2-1
TGTGCCAGCAGCTTCACAGAATACAATGAGCAGTTCTTC
CASSFTEYNEQFF
>-|-|TRBV4-3|TRBJ2-2
TGCGCCAGCAGCCAAGATTCGACCGGGTACCGCGGGGAGCTGTTTTTT
CASSQDSTGYRGELFF
>-|TRBD1|TRBV6-5|TRBJ2-1
TGTGCCAGCAGATCGGGGGACAGGGGGCGGGATGAGCAGTTCTTC
CASRSGDRGRDEQFF
>-|-|TRBV7-9|TRBJ1-1
TGTGCCAGCAGCTTAGTTGGGCAGGGCCCTGAAGCTTTCTTT
CASSLVGQGPEAFF
>-|-|TRBV5-6|TRBJ1-1
TGTGCCAGCAGCTTCCAGGGATTGAACACTGAAGCTTTCTTT
CASSFQGLNTEAFF
>-|TRBD2|TRBV5-6|TRBJ2-7
TGTGCCAGCAGCCTCTACATCCACAGGACTAGCGGGGACTACGAGCAGTACTTC
CASSLYIHRTSGDYEQYF
>-|TRBD1|TRBV28|TRBJ2-7
TGTGCCAGCAGTCAAACTGACAGGGGGAGTTACGAGCAGTACTTC
CASSQTDRGSYEQYF
>-|TRBD1|TRBV19|TRBJ1-1
TGTGCCAGTAGATCACAACCCCGAAACCGTGGACAGGGAAAGAGCACTGAAGCTTTCTTT
CASRSQPRNRGQGKSTEAFF
>-|-|TRBV5-6|TRBJ1-5
TGTGCCAGCAGCTACTCCGCTCAGGGCCCAGGCAATCAGCCCCAGCATTTT
CASSYSAQGPGNQPQHF
>-|-|TRBV25-1|TRBJ1-1
TGTGCCAGCACCACAGGGAGTGAAGCTTTCTTT
CASTTGSEAFF
>-|-|TRBV7-7|TRBJ2-5
TGTGCTAGCAGCTTAGCGTGGGGCCTTCAAGAGACCCAGTACTTC
CASSLAWGLQETQYF
>-|-|TRBV4-3|TRBJ2-1
TGCGCCAGCAGCCAAGCGGGGGTAGGACAATACGAGCAGTTCTTC
CASSQAGVGQYEQFF
>-|-|TRBV7-8|TRBJ2-7
TGTGCCAGCAGCTTAGGGGGGACACCCGAGCAGTACTTC
CASSLGGTPEQYF
>-|-|TRBV28|TRBJ1-6
TGTGCCAGCAGTCCTTATGCGGGGGAAGGGGCACCCCTCCACTTT
CASSPYAGEGAPLHF
>-|-|TRBV30|TRBJ2-7
TGTGCCTGGAGCGTACTTCAATACCGGGTCCTAGACTACGAGCAGTACTTC
CAWSVLQYRVLDYEQYF
>-|TRBD1|TRBV28|TRBJ1-5
TGTGCCAGCAGCCCGAAGTTCGGACAGGGGGCTAGGGGCTATAGCAATCAGCCCCAGCATTTT
CASSPKFGQGARGYSNQPQHF
>-|TRBD1|TRBV15|TRBJ1-1
TGTGCCACCAGCAGAGATGTGAGGGACAGAGAAGCTTTCTTT
CATSRDVRDREAFF
>once|TRBD1|TRBV19|TRBJ2-2
TGTGCCAGTAGTATCAAGAGGGGACGGGACAGGGGACCGAACACCGGGGAGCTGTTTTTT
CASSIKRGRDRGPNTGELFF
>-|-|TRBV12-5|TRBJ2-7
TGTGCTAGTGGTCACCCCCGCGGGCAGCTTCCCTACGAGCAGTACTTC
CASGHPRGQLPYEQYF
>-|TRBD2|TRBV6-5|TRBJ2-5
TGTGCCAGCAGGCGACTAGCGGGAGACCAAGAGACCCAGTACTTC
CASRRLAGDQETQYF
>-|TRBD2|TRBV9|TRBJ2-1
TGTGCCAGCAGCGTAGTGGGCGGGAGGTCGAGCTCCTACAATGAGCAGTTCTTC
CASSVVGGRSSSYNEQFF
>-|-|TRBV5-6|TRBJ2-5
TGTGCCAGCAGTAGAGGAATAGAGACCCAGTACTTC
CASSRGIETQYF
>few|-|TRBV28|TRBJ1-6
TGTGCCAGCAGGGCTGGACAGCGAAGGGGTTCACCCCTCCACTTT
CASRAGQRRGSPLHF
>-|TRBD1|TRBV19|TRBJ2-7
TGTGCCAGTAGTCCCGGGACAGGGGGAAGGAAGCACCACGAGCAGTACTTC
CASSPGTGGRKHHEQYF
>-|-|TRBV28|TRBJ1-2
TGTGCCAGCAGCGGTCAGGCGGGGGCCCGGGGAATGTATGGCTACACCTTC
CASSGQAGARGMYGYTF
>-|TRBD1|TRBV2|TRBJ2-6
TGTGCCAGCAGTGAAGCTCACAGGGGGACTGGTGCCCGTGGGGCCAACGTCCTGACTTTC
CASSEAHRGTGARGANVLTF
>-|TRBD2|TRBV5-6|TRBJ2-7
TGTGCCAGCAGCTTGGTACCGGGAGGAATCCTCTACGAGCAGTACTTC
CASSLVPGGILYEQYF
>once|-|TRBV4-3|TRBJ1-2
TGCGCCAGCAGCCAAGGTGCGGGTGGATATGGCTACACCTTC
CASSQGAGGYGYTF
>-|TRBD2|TRBV4-1|TRBJ2-1
TGCGCCAGCAGCCAACCGGCCGCGGGGGACCGCTCCTACAATGAGCAGTTCTTC
CASSQPAAGDRSYNEQFF
>-|-|TRBV6-6|TRBJ1-5
TGTGCCAGCAGTAACAGGGTAGGGTGCAATCAGCCCCAGCATTTT
CASSNRVGCNQPQHF
>-|-|TRBV5-1|TRBJ2-5
TGCGCCAGCAGCCCTGAGGGCCAAGAGACCCAGTACTTC
CASSPEGQETQYF
>once|TRBD2|TRBV15|TRBJ2-3
TGTGCCACCAGCAGAGGCTGGGGACCGGGACTAGAGAGGGCAGATACGCAGTATTTT
CATSRGWGPGLERADTQYF
>-|TRBD1|TRBV18|TRBJ2-5
TGTGCCAGCTCACGTGACAGGGATCCCCACCAAGAGACCCAGTACTTC
CASSRDRDPHQETQYF
>-|-|TRBV9|TRBJ1-5
TGTGCCAGCAGCGTTGGAGATAATAGCAATCAGCCCCAGCATTTT
CASSVGDNSNQPQHF
>-|TRBD1|TRBV7-6|TRBJ2-1
TGTGCCAGCAGCCGCGTACCATCCGACCGGGACAGGGTTTCAGCTGCGGCCGAGCAGTTCTTC
CASSRVPSDRDRVSAAAEQFF
>-|TRBD1|TRBV28|TRBJ1-5
TGTGCCAGTTCGCGTACTACCGGGACAGGCTTAAATCAGCCCCAGCATTTT
CASSRTTGTGLNQPQHF
>-|TRBD1|TRBV11-3|TRBJ2-2
TGTGCCAGCAGCTTAGGGGACAGGGGAACCGGGGAGCTGTTTTTT
CASSLGDRGTGELFF
>-|TRBD2|TRBV11-2|TRBJ2-7
TGTGCCAGCAGCTTTGGGACACCGGGGGGGGAGCAGTACTTC
CASSFGTPGGEQYF
>-|-|TRBV5-1|TRBJ2-1
TGCGCCAGCAGCTTGTGGCGGGGTGGTTGGGATGAGCAGTTCTTC
CASSLWRGGWDEQFF
>few|TRBD2|TRBV27|TRBJ2-4
TGTGCCAGCACTCCTACCGGGGGGGAATCCAAAAACATTCAGTACTTC
CASTPTGGESKNIQYF
>-|-|TRBV6-5|TRBJ2-1
TGTGCCAGCAGCGGGGGAGTTGAGCAGTTCTTC
CASSGGVEQFF
>once|-|TRBV7-9|TRBJ2-2
TGTGCCAGCAGCTTCCGGACAGCAAACACCGGGGAGCTGTTTTTT
CASSFRTANTGELFF
>few|TRBD1|TRBV4-3|TRBJ1-5
TGCGCCAGCAGCCAAGAGGGACAGGGACCTAGCAATCAGCCCCAGCATTTT
CASSQEGQGPSNQPQHF
>few|TRBD2|TRBV5-4|TRBJ2-7
TGTGCCAGCAGCGAAGAGACTAGCGGGAGCTCCTACGAGCAGTACTTC
CASSEETSGSSYEQYF
>-|-|TRBV14|TRBJ1-6
TGTGCCAGCAGCGTAGGGGACAAGGATAATTCACCCCTCCACTTT
CASSVGDKDNSPLHF
>-|-|TRBV5-6|TRBJ2-7
TGTGCCAGCAGCTTGAGGCAGGGCCCACCGGCGCCCTACGAGCAGTACTTC
CASSLRQGPPAPYEQYF